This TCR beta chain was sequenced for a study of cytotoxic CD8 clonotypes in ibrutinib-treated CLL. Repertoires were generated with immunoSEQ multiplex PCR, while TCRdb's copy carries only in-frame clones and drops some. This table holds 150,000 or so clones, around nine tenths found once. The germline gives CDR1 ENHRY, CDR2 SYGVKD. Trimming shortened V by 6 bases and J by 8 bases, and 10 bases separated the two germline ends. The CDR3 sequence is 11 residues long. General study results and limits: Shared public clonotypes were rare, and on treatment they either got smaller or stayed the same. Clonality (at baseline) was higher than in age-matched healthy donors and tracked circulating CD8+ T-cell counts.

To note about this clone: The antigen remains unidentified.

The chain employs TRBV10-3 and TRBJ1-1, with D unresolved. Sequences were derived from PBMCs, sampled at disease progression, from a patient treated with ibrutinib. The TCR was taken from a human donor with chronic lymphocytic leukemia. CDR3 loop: CAISGTTEAFF. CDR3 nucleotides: TGTGCCATCAGCGGAACCACCGAAGCTTTCTTT.